These 27 T cell receptor beta chains came from one sample sequenced in a study of vaccination and CD4 T cells after COVID-19. These TCRs are of unknown antigen specificity. Treatment defined: approximately 9-day PBMC culture with coronavirus spike peptide pools or control peptides (ViraFEST assay). Cultured CD4+ T cell DNA underwent sequencing with the Oncomine TCR Beta short-read assay. TCRdb re-derived calls from the PCR reads in MiXCR, one entry per CDR3 protein. The sample lists 11,000 to 15,000 distinct CDR3 sequences; roughly three fifths were seen once. The sample comprised CD4+ T cells from blood, cultured in vitro. The receptor source for this set is a human donor who had recovered from COVID-19.

The V gene is TRBV10-3, the J gene TRBJ2-4; perhaps D is TRBD1 or TRBD2 (5 bases each). This CDR3 contains 15 residues. Trimming pared 10 bases from V and 3 bases from J, leaving 19 bases between. Germline CDR1 is ENHRY and CDR2 is SYGVKD. The CDR3 loop is CATRDAGQGKNIQYF. CDR3 DNA sequence: TGTGCCACAAGGGACGCCGGGCAGGGCAAAAACATTCAGTACTTC.

The chain joins TRBV7-2 to TRBJ1-5, with no clear D. CDR1 is SGHTA and CDR2 is FQGNSA in the germline V gene. The CDR3 covers 14 residues. Trimming took 4 bases from V and 2 from J, leaving 9 bases between them. CDR3: CASSSGFGNQPQHF. CDR3 DNA sequence: TGTGCCAGCAGCTCTGGGTTCGGCAATCAGCCCCAGCATTTT. Based on the CDR3 plus reference TRBV7-2 and TRBJ1-5, the full variable domain is GAGVSQSPSNKVTEKGKDVELRCDPISGHTALYWYRQSLGQGLEFLIYFQGNSAPDKSGLPSDRFSAERTGGSVSTLTIQRTQQEDSAVYLCASSSGFGNQPQHFGDGTRLSIL.

This clonotype was observed a few times. The chain uses TRBV20-1 and TRBJ2-3; TRBD2 matches at 7 bases. The CDR3 loop spans 12 amino acids. CDR1 and CDR2 (germline): DFQATT, SNEGSKA (reference sequence). The trim removed 7 bases at V and 2 bases at J, leaving 3 bases unmatched. The CDR3 reads CSGAGDTDTQYF. As DNA, the CDR3 is TGCAGTGGTGCGGGAGACACAGATACGCAGTATTTT.

This clonotype was counted between two and nine times. The chain joins TRBV6-1 to TRBJ1-5; a weak D match, TRBD1 (5 bases). Per the germline V gene, CDR1 is MNHNS and CDR2 is SASEGT. The CDR3 contains 14 residues. Trimming cost V 7 bases and J 2 bases, with 12 bases left between them. CDR3 DNA sequence: TGTGCCAGCAACCTGTTGGGGGGCAATCAGCCCCAGCATTTT. Protein: CASNLLGGNQPQHF.

The chain recombines TRBV15 with TRBJ2-7; D might be TRBD1 (6 bases). V was cut by 2 bases and J by 0 bases, with 20 bases left in between. The CDR3 is 18 amino acids. Germline values: CDR1 LNHNV, CDR2 YYDKDF (reference sequence). CDR3 amino acids: CATSRTPGQPNFSYEQYF. CDR3 DNA: TGTGCCACCAGCAGAACCCCCGGACAGCCCAATTTCTCCTACGAGCAGTACTTC.

The chain uses TRBV5-4 and TRBJ2-1; 16 nucleotides align to TRBD2. CDR1 and CDR2 from the germline V gene are SGHNT and YYREEE (reference sequence). Trimming at V came to 0 bases and at J to 2 bases, leaving 5 bases not matched to a gene. CDR3 length equals 19 residues. CDR3 sequence reads: CASSLGGLAGGRTYNEQFF. CDR3 coding DNA: TGTGCCAGCAGCTTGGGGGGACTAGCGGGAGGGCGGACCTACAATGAGCAGTTCTTC.

The CDR3 reads CASSFGRRANYGYTF. For the CDR3, the DNA is TGTGCCAGCAGTTTCGGGAGAAGAGCTAACTATGGCTACACCTTC. V gene TRBV12-3 or TRBV12-4 combines with J gene TRBJ1-2; D is unclear. The CDR3 is 15 amino acids. Trimming stripped 3 bases from V and 0 bases from J, with 11 bases between.

This clonotype was counted a few times. The chain carries TRBV6-5 and TRBJ1-6; 8 nucleotides line up with TRBD1. Germline CDR1 is MNHEY and CDR2 is SVGAGI. The CDR3 consists of 17 residues. V was pared by 0 bases and J by 10 bases, with 11 bases of the junction left unmatched. The CDR3 region has the DNA TGTGCCAGCAGTTACTCGTTCGGGACAGGCTTTTCCTCACCCCTCCACTTT. Its translation is CASSYSFGTGFSSPLHF.

As concerns this clonotype: One end of the junction does not line up with germline, which may come from a read error. This chain connects TRBV7-9 to TRBJ2-7; D perhaps matches TRBD1 (5 bases). Germline loops: CDR1 SEHNR, CDR2 FQNEAQ (reference sequence). The CDR3 extends over 12 amino acids. The CDR3, as DNA: TGTGCGAGCACTTGGGGTAGGGGCGAGCAGTACTTC. It encodes CASTWGRGEQYF.

V is TRBV7-9 and J is TRBJ2-1, with 7 bases that match TRBD2. The CDR3 totals 15 residues. After removal of 1 base from V and 3 bases from J, the junction contained 3 bases not matched to a gene. Germline assignment: CDR1 SEHNR and CDR2 FQNEAQ (reference sequence). The CDR3 DNA sequence: TGTGCCAGCAGCTTAGAACTAGCGTTCTACAATGAGCAGTTCTTC. It yields the protein CASSLELAFYNEQFF.

The genes are TRBV20-1 and TRBJ2-3; 9 positions match TRBD2. Germline CDR1 is DFQATT and CDR2 is SNEGSKA (reference sequence). The CDR3 has 16 residues. Unmatched junction bases numbered 8, after V lost 4 bases and J lost 0 bases. This CDR3 is CSATMLAGSSTDTQYF. The CDR3 nucleotides read TGCAGTGCTACCATGCTAGCGGGATCTAGCACAGATACGCAGTATTTT.

V is TRBV2 and J is TRBJ1-5, with D possibly matching TRBD1 (5 bases). Germline V gives CDR1 SNHLY, CDR2 FYNNEI. V was cut by 4 bases and J by 0 bases, with 16 bases left in between. The CDR3 contains 17 residues. This chain's CDR3 is CASSGSGQGYSNQPQHF. CDR3 coding DNA: TGTGCCAGCAGTGGGTCAGGTCAGGGCTATAGCAATCAGCCCCAGCATTTT.

The chain couples TRBV20-1 to TRBJ2-1, with 8 bases fitting TRBD2. Germline loops: CDR1 DFQATT, CDR2 SNEGSKA (reference sequence). The CDR3 is 15 amino acids. The V gene end was trimmed by 0 bases and the J gene end by 4 bases; junction bases not matched to a gene: 5. CDR3 DNA: TGCAGTGCTAGAGAAAGCGGGAGTATATACAATGAGCAGTTCTTC. Protein product: CSARESGSIYNEQFF.

The chain carries TRBV28 and TRBJ2-5; D is perhaps TRBD2 (5 bases). The CDR3 covers 14 residues. V dropped 4 bases and J dropped 5 bases, with 14 bases sitting between them. Per the germline V gene, CDR1 is MDHEN and CDR2 is SYDVKM. In nucleotides, the CDR3 is TGTGCCAGCAGTTCAGTAAGAGGCGGGGAGACCCAGTACTTC. It is translated as CASSSVRGGETQYF.

This chain joins TRBV28 and TRBJ1-1, with D unclear. The V end was cut by 6 bases, the J end by 0 bases, with 14 bases between. The CDR3 consists of 15 residues. Germline V gene sequence: CDR1 MDHEN, CDR2 SYDVKM. CDR3 in amino acids: CASSRLSNMNTEAFF. The CDR3 region has the DNA TGTGCCAGCAGCCGGTTGAGTAACATGAACACTGAAGCTTTCTTT.

This sequence joins TRBV21-1 and TRBJ2-6; the table's D call of TRBD1 was not tested on the DNA. TRBV21-1 is listed as a pseudogene. This CDR3 is 18 amino acids long. The DNA for the CDR3 is TGTGCCAGCAGCGGCCGTCCCGGGACAGGGGTCGGGGCCAACGTCCTGACTTTC. Translated, it gives CASSGRPGTGVGANVLTF.

J is TRBJ2-3 and V is TRBV20-1, with 8 bases lining up with TRBD2. Germline assignment: CDR1 DFQATT and CDR2 SNEGSKA (reference sequence). The CDR3 runs 14 residues. V gave up 6 bases and J gave up 1 base; unmatched junction bases: 6. The CDR3 nucleotides read TGCAGTGCCCCACTAGCGGCAGGCACAGATACGCAGTATTTT. It codes for CSAPLAAGTDTQYF.

This chain links TRBV27 with TRBJ2-2; TRBD1 or TRBD2 may be the D gene (5 bases each). Germline values: CDR1 MNHEY, CDR2 SMNVEV (reference sequence). V lost 2 bases and J 5 bases, leaving 12 bases between the germline ends. The CDR3 length is 15 residues. CDR3 loop: CASSLRGRETGELFF. As DNA, the CDR3 is TGTGCCAGCAGTTTACGGGGACGTGAAACCGGGGAGCTGTTTTTT.

J is TRBJ2-7 and V is TRBV2; TRBD1 aligns across 7 bases. CDR1 SNHLY and CDR2 FYNNEI come from the germline V gene. The CDR3 runs 12 residues. Germline trimming cut 6 bases from V and 5 bases from J; bases unmatched to any gene: 4. CDR3 loop: CASSPGQDEQYF. In nucleotides, the CDR3 is TGTGCCAGCAGCCCAGGACAGGACGAGCAGTACTTC.

In its sample, this clonotype was seen a few times. The chain recombines TRBV7-2 with TRBJ1-1, with D tentatively TRBD1 (5 bases). The CDR3 is 13 amino acids. V lost 11 bases to trimming and J lost 8 bases, with 21 bases between them. The germline CDR1 and CDR2 sequences are SGHTA and FQGNSA. CDR3 DNA: TGTGCCGCGACCGCCGGGGGGTTCCCCGAAGCTTTCTTT. This translates into CAATAGGFPEAFF.

The genes are TRBV7-2 and TRBJ2-3, with D possibly being TRBD2 (5 bases). The CDR3 length is 12 residues. Trimming removed 4 bases at V and 8 bases at J, with 10 bases between. Looked up from germline, CDR1 is SGHTA and CDR2 is FQGNSA. The CDR3 coding sequence is TGTGCCAGCAGCTCAGGACTTTCTACGCAGTATTTT. It codes for CASSSGLSTQYF.

This clonotype appeared a single time. V gene TRBV6-1 combines with J gene TRBJ1-1; TRBD1 matches 7 bases. V lost 4 bases to trimming and J lost 4 bases; unmatched junction nucleotides: 9. The CDR3 is 15 amino acids. CDR1 MNHNS and CDR2 SASEGT come from the germline V gene. The CDR3 spells CASSGEGARFTEAFF. In nucleotides, the CDR3 is TGTGCCAGCAGTGGGGAGGGGGCGCGTTTCACTGAAGCTTTCTTT.

The gene calls are TRBV20-1 and TRBJ2-1; D possibly uses TRBD1 or TRBD2 (5 bases each). CDR1 and CDR2 from the germline V gene are DFQATT and SNEGSKA (reference sequence). V was shortened by 6 bases and J by 7 bases, with 13 bases between the two germline ends. The CDR3 length is 12 residues. As DNA, the CDR3 is TGCAGTGCCAAGTGGGGGAAGAATGAGCAGTTCTTC. It encodes CSAKWGKNEQFF.

The genes are TRBV5-6 and TRBJ2-2; TRBD1 matches 7 bases. The germline gives CDR1 SGHDT, CDR2 YYEEEE. V gave up 4 bases and J gave up 4 bases; unmatched junction bases: 1. The CDR3 is 13 residues long. CDR3 region: CASSGTATGELFF. CDR3 nucleotides: TGTGCCAGCAGCGGGACAGCCACCGGGGAGCTGTTTTTT.

This clonotype occurred a few times. CDR3 region: CSASGSTDTQYF. In DNA, the CDR3 is TGCAGTGCTAGCGGGAGCACAGATACGCAGTATTTT. This chain joins TRBV20-1 and TRBJ2-3; D call uncertain. This CDR3 comprises 12 residues. Germline V gene lookup returns CDR1 DFQATT and CDR2 SNEGSKA (reference sequence). V lost 3 bases and J 0 bases, leaving 4 bases between the germline ends.

V is TRBV19 and J is TRBJ2-3; tentatively, D is TRBD2 (5 bases). Trimming took off 3 bases at V and 0 bases at J, with 16 bases between the two ends. Germline values: CDR1 LNHDA, CDR2 SQIVND (reference sequence). The CDR3 is 17 residues long. CDR3 bases: TGTGCCAGTAGTATGAGTCTCGGCGGGTACAGCACAGATACGCAGTATTTT. It translates to CASSMSLGGYSTDTQYF.

The chain couples TRBV2 to TRBJ2-6, with D possibly TRBD2 on 6 matching bases. Trimming removed 7 bases from V and 0 bases from J, with 7 bases in between. CDR1 and CDR2 from the germline V gene are SNHLY and FYNNEI. The CDR3 runs to 14 residues. In DNA, the CDR3 is TGTGCCAGCATCGGGAGCTCTGGGGCCAACGTCCTGACTTTC. Its protein is CASIGSSGANVLTF.